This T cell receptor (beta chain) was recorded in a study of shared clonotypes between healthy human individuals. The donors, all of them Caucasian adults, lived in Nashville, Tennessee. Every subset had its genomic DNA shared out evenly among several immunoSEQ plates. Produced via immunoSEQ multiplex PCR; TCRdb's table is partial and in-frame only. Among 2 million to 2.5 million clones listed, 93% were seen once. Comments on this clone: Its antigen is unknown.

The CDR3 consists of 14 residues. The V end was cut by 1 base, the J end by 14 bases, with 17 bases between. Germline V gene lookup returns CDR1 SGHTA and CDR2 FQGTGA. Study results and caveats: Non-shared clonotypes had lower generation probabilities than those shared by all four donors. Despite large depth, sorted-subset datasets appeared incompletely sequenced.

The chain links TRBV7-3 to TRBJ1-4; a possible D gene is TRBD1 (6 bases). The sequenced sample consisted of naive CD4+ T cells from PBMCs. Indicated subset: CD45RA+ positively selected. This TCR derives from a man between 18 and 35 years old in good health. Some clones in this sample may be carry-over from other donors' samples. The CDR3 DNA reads TGTGCCAGCAGCTTAATCTTCCTTGGGGGCGAGCTGTTTTTT. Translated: CASSLIFLGGELFF.